This T cell receptor beta chain originates from a study of cytomegalovirus exposure and HLA in healthy donors. The PCR had 60 Vbeta and 13 Jbeta primers. The method was immunoSEQ multiplex PCR; TCRdb's version includes in-frame clones alone and lacks a portion of them. The table has about 170,000 clones, around 74% seen once; the top ten hold over 2.5%. V trimming: 3 bases; J trimming: 4 bases; junction bases outside the gene matches: 11. Per the germline V gene, CDR1 is KGHSH and CDR2 is LQKENI. CDR3 length: 16 residues. The rearrangement uses TRBV18 and TRBJ2-5, with 7 bases identical to TRBD2. What was sequenced was PBMCs. This TCR was sampled from a female donor in good health and CMV-seronegative. The CDR3 sequence: CASSPVSSGALETQYF. CDR3 DNA: TGTGCCAGCTCACCGGTCTCCAGCGGGGCCTTAGAGACCCAGTACTTC.